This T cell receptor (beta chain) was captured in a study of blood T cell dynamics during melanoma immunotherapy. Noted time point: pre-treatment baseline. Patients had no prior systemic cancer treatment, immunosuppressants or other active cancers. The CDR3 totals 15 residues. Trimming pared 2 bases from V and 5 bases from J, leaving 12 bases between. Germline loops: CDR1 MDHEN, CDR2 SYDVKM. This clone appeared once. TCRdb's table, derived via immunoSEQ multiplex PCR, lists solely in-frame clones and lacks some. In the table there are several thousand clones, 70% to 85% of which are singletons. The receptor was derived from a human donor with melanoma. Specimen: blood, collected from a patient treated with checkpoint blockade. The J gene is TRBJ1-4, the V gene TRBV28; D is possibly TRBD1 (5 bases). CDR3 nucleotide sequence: TGTGCCAGCAGTTTAGTCCCGACAGTGAATGAAAAACTGTTTTTT. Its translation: CASSLVPTVNEKLFF.